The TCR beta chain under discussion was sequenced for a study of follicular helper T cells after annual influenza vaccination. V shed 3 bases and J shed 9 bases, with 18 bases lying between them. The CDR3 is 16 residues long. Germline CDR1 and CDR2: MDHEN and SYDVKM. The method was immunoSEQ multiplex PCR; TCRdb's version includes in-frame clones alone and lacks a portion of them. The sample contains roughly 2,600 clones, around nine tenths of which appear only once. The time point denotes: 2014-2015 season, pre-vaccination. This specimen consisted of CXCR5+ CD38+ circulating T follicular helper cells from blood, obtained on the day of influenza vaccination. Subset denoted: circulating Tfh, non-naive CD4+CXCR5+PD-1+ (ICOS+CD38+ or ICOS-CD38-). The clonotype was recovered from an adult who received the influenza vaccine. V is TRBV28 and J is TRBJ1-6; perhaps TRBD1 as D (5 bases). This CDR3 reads CASSFPRAGGISPLHF. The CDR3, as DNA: TGTGCCAGCAGTTTCCCTAGGGCGGGGGGGATTTCACCCCTCCACTTT.